The rows below give T cell receptor beta chains drawn from one sample of a study of shared clonotypes between healthy human individuals. Repertoires were generated with immunoSEQ multiplex PCR, while TCRdb's copy carries only in-frame clones and drops some. The sample holds 300,000 or so clones, around 72% seen once. Sequences were obtained from memory CD4+ T cells sorted from blood. The receptors come from a man aged 25-40 years in good health. CDR3s include the opening cysteine and the closing phenylalanine or tryptophan. Each record gives: CDR3 DNA, CDR3 protein, J gene, D gene, clone size, V gene. D genes are given only for firm matches. Clone size is not always given. Where it is, it says once, few, many or a class for expanded clones.

DNA: TGTGCCAGCAGCTTAAGGGCAGAGAGAGCAGATACGCAGTATTTT; CDR3: CASSLRAERADTQYF; J: TRBJ2-3; D: -; size: -; V: TRBV7-3
DNA: TGTGCCAGCAGCTTCTCCGAACTGAACAATGAGCAGTTCTTC; CDR3: CASSFSELNNEQFF; J: TRBJ2-1; D: -; size: -; V: TRBV7-8
DNA: TGTGCCAGCAGTGAATTTCAACAGGGACCGAACACCGGGGAGCTGTTTTTT; CDR3: CASSEFQQGPNTGELFF; J: TRBJ2-2; D: -; size: -; V: TRBV25-1
DNA: TGTGCCAGCAGCCCTCTATCGACTAACTATGGCTACACCTTC; CDR3: CASSPLSTNYGYTF; J: TRBJ1-2; D: -; size: -; V: TRBV14
DNA: TGTGCCAGCTCACCAGGACAGCCCGTGGATGGGTATGGCTACACCTTC; CDR3: CASSPGQPVDGYGYTF; J: TRBJ1-2; D: -; size: -; V: TRBV18
DNA: TGTGCCAGTAGTATAGGAAGCGGGATGGCAGATACGCAGTATTTT; CDR3: CASSIGSGMADTQYF; J: TRBJ2-3; D: TRBD2; size: -; V: TRBV19
DNA: TGTGCCAGCAGTTCACGACTAGCGGGAGGTCCGCAGTACTTC; CDR3: CASSSRLAGGPQYF; J: TRBJ2-7; D: TRBD2; size: -; V: TRBV27
DNA: TGCGCCAGCAGTCAGGGGAGGGACTACGAGCAGTACTTC; CDR3: CASSQGRDYEQYF; J: TRBJ2-7; D: -; size: -; V: TRBV10-1
DNA: TGTGCCAGCATCTCGGGGGGAAACACCATATATTTT; CDR3: CASISGGNTIYF; J: TRBJ1-3; D: -; size: -; V: TRBV7-8
DNA: TGTGCCAGCAGTTACTCGTCAGGGCACCAAGAGACCCAGTACTTC; CDR3: CASSYSSGHQETQYF; J: TRBJ2-5; D: -; size: few; V: TRBV6-5
DNA: TGTGCCAGTAGTACCAATAGCGGGAGGGCTGGTGATACGCAGTATTTT; CDR3: CASSTNSGRAGDTQYF; J: TRBJ2-3; D: TRBD2; size: -; V: TRBV19
DNA: TGTGCCAGCAGCTGGGCAGGTGAAGAGACCCAGTACTTC; CDR3: CASSWAGEETQYF; J: TRBJ2-5; D: -; size: -; V: TRBV5-5
DNA: TGTGCCAGCAGTACCCGGACAGGGGCCGGGGCCCAGTACTTC; CDR3: CASSTRTGAGAQYF; J: TRBJ2-5; D: TRBD1; size: -; V: TRBV27
DNA: TGCGCCAGCAGCCCCGTGGGGTGGGTGAATGAGCAGTTCTTC; CDR3: CASSPVGWVNEQFF; J: TRBJ2-1; D: -; size: -; V: TRBV4-1
DNA: TGTGCCAGCTCAGGCGACCCCAGAGGCAACACAGATACGCAGTATTTT; CDR3: CASSGDPRGNTDTQYF; J: TRBJ2-3; D: -; size: -; V: TRBV19
DNA: TGTGCCAGCAGTGAAACACGGCAAGCTTTCTTT; CDR3: CASSETRQAFF; J: TRBJ1-1; D: -; size: once; V: TRBV2
DNA: TGTGCCAGCAGCTCAAAAAGCGGGAGTACGTACGAGCAGTACTTC; CDR3: CASSSKSGSTYEQYF; J: TRBJ2-7; D: TRBD2; size: once; V: TRBV5-4
DNA: TGTGCCAGCTTGTGGCAGGGACCAAGCAATGAGCAGTTCTTC; CDR3: CASLWQGPSNEQFF; J: TRBJ2-1; D: -; size: -; V: TRBV2
DNA: TGTGCCAGCAGTTTTTATGGCGTTTCGGGTTCCTACGAGCAGTACTTC; CDR3: CASSFYGVSGSYEQYF; J: TRBJ2-7; D: -; size: few; V: TRBV27
DNA: TGTGCCAGCAGTGAATTACAGGGACCACCTTACAATGAGCAGTTCTTC; CDR3: CASSELQGPPYNEQFF; J: TRBJ2-1; D: -; size: -; V: TRBV25-1
DNA: TGTGCCAGCAGTGTGGCAGATACGCAGTATTTT; CDR3: CASSVADTQYF; J: TRBJ2-3; D: -; size: -; V: TRBV2
DNA: TGTGCCAGCAGCTCCTGGACAGGGGGAGAGACCCAGTACTTC; CDR3: CASSSWTGGETQYF; J: TRBJ2-5; D: TRBD1; size: -; V: TRBV5-6
DNA: TGTGCCAGCAGTACAACAGGGGGCTCCAATCAGCCCCAGCATTTT; CDR3: CASSTTGGSNQPQHF; J: TRBJ1-5; D: TRBD1; size: -; V: TRBV2
DNA: TGTGCCAGTAGTAAGGTCGCTAGCGGGAGGGCCGCGATCGACACCGGGGAGCTGTTTTTT; CDR3: CASSKVASGRAAIDTGELFF; J: TRBJ2-2; D: TRBD2; size: -; V: TRBV19
DNA: TGCGCCAGCAGCGGAGGGGAAGATACGCAGTATTTT; CDR3: CASSGGEDTQYF; J: TRBJ2-3; D: -; size: -; V: TRBV5-1
DNA: TGTGCCAGCAGCTCCGGAGGGCAGGGAGTCGATACGCAGTATTTT; CDR3: CASSSGGQGVDTQYF; J: TRBJ2-3; D: -; size: many; V: TRBV7-2
DNA: TGTGCCAGCTCACCAATACGACAGGGGCAAGAGACCCAGTACTTC; CDR3: CASSPIRQGQETQYF; J: TRBJ2-5; D: TRBD1; size: -; V: TRBV18
DNA: TGCGCCAGCAGCTCAGGGGGAGACACAGATACGCAGTATTTT; CDR3: CASSSGGDTDTQYF; J: TRBJ2-3; D: TRBD1; size: -; V: TRBV5-1
DNA: TGTGCCAGCAGCGCGTGGGGGACATTGAATCAGCCCCAGCATTTT; CDR3: CASSAWGTLNQPQHF; J: TRBJ1-5; D: -; size: -; V: TRBV7-8
DNA: TGTGCCTGGGTGGGACAGAGCAACAATTCACCCCTCCACTTT; CDR3: CAWVGQSNNSPLHF; J: TRBJ1-6; D: TRBD1; size: few; V: TRBV30
DNA: TGCAGTGCTCCCGGGGGGCGGGGCTACACCTTC; CDR3: CSAPGGRGYTF; J: TRBJ1-2; D: -; size: -; V: TRBV20-1
DNA: TGCGCCAGCAGTGAGCAGACTAGCTCCTACAATGAGCAGTTCTTC; CDR3: CASSEQTSSYNEQFF; J: TRBJ2-1; D: -; size: -; V: TRBV10-1
DNA: TGTGCCACCCAAGTCGCCTACGAGCAGTACTTC; CDR3: CATQVAYEQYF; J: TRBJ2-7; D: -; size: -; V: TRBV28
DNA: TGCGCCAGCAGCTTGGGGTGGACAGATACGCAGTATTTT; CDR3: CASSLGWTDTQYF; J: TRBJ2-3; D: -; size: few; V: TRBV5-1
DNA: TGTGCCAGCAGCGGACGCGGCCTTGATGGCTACACCTTC; CDR3: CASSGRGLDGYTF; J: TRBJ1-2; D: -; size: -; V: TRBV7-9
DNA: TGTGCCAGCAGTAGGGAGAGGACAGGGTTGAGCGAGCAGTACTTC; CDR3: CASSRERTGLSEQYF; J: TRBJ2-7; D: TRBD1; size: -; V: TRBV2
DNA: TGTGCCAGCAGTTGGGGCCAGTCACCCCTCCACTTT; CDR3: CASSWGQSPLHF; J: TRBJ1-6; D: -; size: -; V: TRBV5-6
DNA: TGTGCCAGTAGTCCCGGCGGAGGGGGCCAGACCCAGTACTTC; CDR3: CASSPGGGGQTQYF; J: TRBJ2-5; D: -; size: -; V: TRBV19
DNA: TGTGCCAGCAGTGGATATGCCGGGACATTGAACACCGGGGAGCTGTTTTTT; CDR3: CASSGYAGTLNTGELFF; J: TRBJ2-2; D: -; size: -; V: TRBV28
DNA: TGCAGCGTTGCACAGACGAACGAGCAGTACTTC; CDR3: CSVAQTNEQYF; J: TRBJ2-7; D: -; size: -; V: TRBV29-1
DNA: TGTGCCAGCAGCTTAGCCCTAGCCGGAACCTACAATGAGCAGTTCTTC; CDR3: CASSLALAGTYNEQFF; J: TRBJ2-1; D: -; size: -; V: TRBV7-9
DNA: TGTGCCAGCAGAGGAGGACTAGCGTGGTCCGAGCAGTACTTC; CDR3: CASRGGLAWSEQYF; J: TRBJ2-7; D: TRBD2; size: -; V: TRBV2
DNA: TGCAGCGTTCGGGAGGGCCCAGATACGCAGTATTTT; CDR3: CSVREGPDTQYF; J: TRBJ2-3; D: TRBD2; size: -; V: TRBV29-1